A selection of T cell receptor beta chains follows, all from one sample in a study of CD8 T cells in Susac syndrome. Using its own MiXCR run on the immunoSEQ multiplex PCR reads, TCRdb lists one record per CDR3 protein. The sample lists 84,000 or so distinct CDR3 sequences; 85% to 95% were seen once. Sequencing input: CD8+ T cells from PBMCs. These TCRs come from a human donor with Susac syndrome. Both conserved end residues are part of each CDR3. The order of the fields is J gene, V gene, D gene, clone size, CDR3 DNA, CDR3 protein. A D gene is named only where the DNA matches it firmly. Size tells how often a clone was seen (once, few, many) or the class of an expanded clone, and some rows leave it out.

J gene: TRBJ2-1
V gene: TRBV24-1
D gene: NA
clone size: NA
CDR3 DNA: TGTGCCACCAGTGATTCCGATGAGCAGTTCTTC
CDR3 protein: CATSDSDEQFF

J gene: TRBJ2-2
V gene: TRBV4-3
D gene: TRBD2
clone size: NA
CDR3 DNA: TGCGCCAGCAGCCAAGATCTAGCGGGAGCGCACACCGGGGAGCTGTTTTTT
CDR3 protein: CASSQDLAGAHTGELFF

J gene: TRBJ1-1
V gene: TRBV20-1
D gene: TRBD1
clone size: NA
CDR3 DNA: TGCAGTGCTAGAGACCCGACAGGGGTGGCCACTGAAGCTTTCTTT
CDR3 protein: CSARDPTGVATEAFF

J gene: TRBJ2-7
V gene: TRBV6-6
D gene: NA
clone size: NA
CDR3 DNA: TGTGCCAGCAGTTACTCGAGCGGGTTAGACTACGAGCAGTACTTC
CDR3 protein: CASSYSSGLDYEQYF

J gene: TRBJ2-4
V gene: TRBV4-1
D gene: NA
clone size: NA
CDR3 DNA: TGCGCCAGCAGCCAAAGGACACCGGAAAACATTCAGTACTTC
CDR3 protein: CASSQRTPENIQYF

J gene: TRBJ1-1
V gene: TRBV5-4
D gene: NA
clone size: once
CDR3 DNA: TGTGCCAGCAGCTTTCTTGTAGGGCACACTGAAGCTTTCTTT
CDR3 protein: CASSFLVGHTEAFF

J gene: TRBJ1-1
V gene: TRBV15
D gene: NA
clone size: NA
CDR3 DNA: TGTGCCACCAGCAGAGGAACAAATTCGGCTTTCTTT
CDR3 protein: CATSRGTNSAFF

J gene: TRBJ2-7
V gene: TRBV5-1
D gene: NA
clone size: NA
CDR3 DNA: TGCGCCAGCAGCTCAGCCGGAAGGGACGGGTCCTACGAGCAGTACTTC
CDR3 protein: CASSSAGRDGSYEQYF

J gene: TRBJ1-2
V gene: TRBV5-6
D gene: NA
clone size: NA
CDR3 DNA: TGTGCCAGCAGCCCCTCTGATAACTATGGCTACACCTTC
CDR3 protein: CASSPSDNYGYTF

J gene: TRBJ2-6
V gene: TRBV6-4
D gene: NA
clone size: NA
CDR3 DNA: TGTGCCAGCAGTGACTCACATGGTTTGGATGGGGCCAACGTCCTGACTTTC
CDR3 protein: CASSDSHGLDGANVLTF

J gene: TRBJ1-2
V gene: TRBV19
D gene: NA
clone size: NA
CDR3 DNA: TGTGCCAGTGGATACGGGTCACAGGGCCTTAACTATGGCTACACCTTC
CDR3 protein: CASGYGSQGLNYGYTF

J gene: TRBJ2-3
V gene: TRBV14
D gene: NA
clone size: NA
CDR3 DNA: TGTGCCAGCAGCCTGTACTACCGCACAGATACGCAGTATTTT
CDR3 protein: CASSLYYRTDTQYF

J gene: TRBJ2-3
V gene: TRBV15
D gene: NA
clone size: NA
CDR3 DNA: TGTGCCACCAGCAGCGCTCCGGAGGCTACGCAGTATTTT
CDR3 protein: CATSSAPEATQYF

J gene: TRBJ2-4
V gene: TRBV5-6
D gene: NA
clone size: NA
CDR3 DNA: TGTGCCAGCACCAACCGGGACATTGCCAAAAACATTCAGTACTTC
CDR3 protein: CASTNRDIAKNIQYF

J gene: TRBJ2-1
V gene: TRBV18
D gene: TRBD2
clone size: NA
CDR3 DNA: TGTGCCAGCTCACCAGCGGGAGGTGCGAATGAGCAGTTCTTC
CDR3 protein: CASSPAGGANEQFF

J gene: TRBJ2-6
V gene: TRBV19
D gene: TRBD1
clone size: NA
CDR3 DNA: TGTGCCACCAGACAGGGCTCTGGGGCCAACGTCCTGACTTTC
CDR3 protein: CATRQGSGANVLTF

J gene: TRBJ2-7
V gene: TRBV4-1
D gene: NA
clone size: NA
CDR3 DNA: TGCGCCAGCAGCGGGTCGGTCGGGAATCCTTACGAGCAGTACTTC
CDR3 protein: CASSGSVGNPYEQYF

J gene: TRBJ2-5
V gene: TRBV25-1
D gene: TRBD2
clone size: NA
CDR3 DNA: TGTGCCAGAAGACCGGGACTAGATATTACGGAGACCCAGTACTTC
CDR3 protein: CARRPGLDITETQYF

J gene: TRBJ1-5
V gene: TRBV21-1
D gene: NA
clone size: NA
CDR3 DNA: TGTGCCAGCAGCAAGGGCAGGGGGCAGAAGAGAAAGGATCAGCCCCAGCATTTT
CDR3 protein: CASSKGRGQKRKDQPQHF

J gene: TRBJ2-7
V gene: TRBV30
D gene: NA
clone size: NA
CDR3 DNA: TGTGCCTGGAGTTCGTCGGGCTGGGCCTACGAGCAGTACTTC
CDR3 protein: CAWSSSGWAYEQYF

J gene: TRBJ2-1
V gene: TRBV6-6
D gene: TRBD2
clone size: NA
CDR3 DNA: TGTGCCAGCAAGGGAGCGGGAGGATCCTACAATGAGCAGTTCTTC
CDR3 protein: CASKGAGGSYNEQFF

J gene: TRBJ1-2
V gene: TRBV7-9
D gene: NA
clone size: once
CDR3 DNA: TGTGCCAGCAGCCCAACAGGGCCGGGCTATGGCTACACCTTC
CDR3 protein: CASSPTGPGYGYTF

J gene: TRBJ2-5
V gene: TRBV20-1
D gene: NA
clone size: NA
CDR3 DNA: TGCAGTGCTAGATCAATTGGAGAAAGTCAAGAGACCCAGTACTTC
CDR3 protein: CSARSIGESQETQYF

J gene: TRBJ2-7
V gene: TRBV7-9
D gene: TRBD2
clone size: once
CDR3 DNA: TGTGCCAGCAGCCCATGGACTAGCCAGGCCGACTACGAGCAGTACTTC
CDR3 protein: CASSPWTSQADYEQYF

J gene: TRBJ2-1
V gene: TRBV12-3/TRBV12-4
D gene: NA
clone size: NA
CDR3 DNA: TGTGCCAGCAGTTACAACCCCCATGAGCAGTTCTTC
CDR3 protein: CASSYNPHEQFF

J gene: TRBJ1-1
V gene: TRBV15
D gene: NA
clone size: NA
CDR3 DNA: TGTGCCACCAGCAGAGAGATTGGGGCAGCTGAAGCTTTCTTT
CDR3 protein: CATSREIGAAEAFF

J gene: TRBJ2-5
V gene: TRBV7-9
D gene: NA
clone size: NA
CDR3 DNA: TGTGCCAGCAGCTTATGGGGGTCAGAGACCCAGTACTTC
CDR3 protein: CASSLWGSETQYF

J gene: TRBJ2-5
V gene: TRBV27
D gene: TRBD1
clone size: NA
CDR3 DNA: TGTGCCAGCAGTTTATCCCGGGACAGGGGGTTTGATGAGTACTTC
CDR3 protein: CASSLSRDRGFDEYF

J gene: TRBJ2-7
V gene: TRBV27
D gene: NA
clone size: NA
CDR3 DNA: TGTGCCAGCAGTATAGGGTTCGGTAGCTCCTACGAGCAGTACTTC
CDR3 protein: CASSIGFGSSYEQYF

J gene: TRBJ2-7
V gene: TRBV7-2
D gene: TRBD2
clone size: few
CDR3 DNA: TGTGCCAGCAGCTTAGGGACTAGCGGGGACGAGCAGTACTTC
CDR3 protein: CASSLGTSGDEQYF

J gene: TRBJ2-1
V gene: TRBV30
D gene: NA
clone size: NA
CDR3 DNA: TGTGCCTGGAGTACGGGGGCAGGTGAGCAGTTCTTC
CDR3 protein: CAWSTGAGEQFF

J gene: TRBJ2-7
V gene: TRBV20-1
D gene: TRBD2
clone size: NA
CDR3 DNA: TGCAGTGCTAGAGAAGCGGGAGACGAGCAGTACTTC
CDR3 protein: CSAREAGDEQYF

J gene: TRBJ2-7
V gene: TRBV20-1
D gene: NA
clone size: NA
CDR3 DNA: TGCAGTGCTTCCTCCTCTTTGGTTTGGAGCCACGAGCAGTACTTC
CDR3 protein: CSASSSLVWSHEQYF

J gene: TRBJ2-5
V gene: TRBV5-1
D gene: NA
clone size: NA
CDR3 DNA: TGCGCCAGCAGCATACTGGACGGGGAGACCCAGTACTTC
CDR3 protein: CASSILDGETQYF

J gene: TRBJ1-2
V gene: TRBV3-1
D gene: TRBD1
clone size: NA
CDR3 DNA: TGTGCCAGCAGCCAAGGGGGGACAGGGAACGGCGGCTACACCTTC
CDR3 protein: CASSQGGTGNGGYTF

J gene: TRBJ2-1
V gene: TRBV12-3/TRBV12-4
D gene: NA
clone size: NA
CDR3 DNA: TGTGCCAGCAGTTTAGTCAGGGGGCGCGGCGGGAGTTACAACAATGAGCAGTTCTTC
CDR3 protein: CASSLVRGRGGSYNNEQFF

J gene: TRBJ2-5
V gene: TRBV15
D gene: TRBD2
clone size: once
CDR3 DNA: TGTGCCACCAGGGGGACTAGCGGGACCGAGACCCAGTACTTC
CDR3 protein: CATRGTSGTETQYF

J gene: TRBJ1-2
V gene: TRBV6-6
D gene: NA
clone size: NA
CDR3 DNA: TGTGCCAGCAGCGATTCCCCCTATGGCTACACCTTC
CDR3 protein: CASSDSPYGYTF

J gene: TRBJ2-7
V gene: TRBV5-6
D gene: NA
clone size: NA
CDR3 DNA: TGTGCCAGCAGCTTGGGGCAGGGGCTCGAGCAGTACTTC
CDR3 protein: CASSLGQGLEQYF

J gene: TRBJ1-2
V gene: TRBV1
D gene: NA
clone size: NA
CDR3 DNA: TGCACCAGCCCGAGCCCTAACTATGGCTACACCTTC
CDR3 protein: CTSPSPNYGYTF

J gene: TRBJ2-6
V gene: TRBV7-8
D gene: TRBD1
clone size: once
CDR3 DNA: TGTGCCAGCAGCGTGCCTCGGACAGGCTTTACCTCTGGGGCCAACGTCCTGACTTTC
CDR3 protein: CASSVPRTGFTSGANVLTF

J gene: TRBJ2-1
V gene: TRBV19
D gene: TRBD1
clone size: NA
CDR3 DNA: TGTGCCAGTGGCGAGACAGGGGCCACAAATGAGCAGTTCTTC
CDR3 protein: CASGETGATNEQFF

J gene: TRBJ2-7
V gene: TRBV20-1
D gene: TRBD2
clone size: NA
CDR3 DNA: TGCAGTGCTAGGCCCACGGGACTAGCGGGAGGCATAAGCTCCTACGAGCAGTACTTC
CDR3 protein: CSARPTGLAGGISSYEQYF

J gene: TRBJ2-2
V gene: TRBV20-1
D gene: TRBD2
clone size: NA
CDR3 DNA: TGCAGTGCGACCTGGGGAACCGGGACTAGCTCCGGGGAGCTGTTTTTT
CDR3 protein: CSATWGTGTSSGELFF

J gene: TRBJ1-4
V gene: TRBV12-3/TRBV12-4
D gene: TRBD1
clone size: NA
CDR3 DNA: TGTGCCAGCAGATCTGGACAGGGAATAGGGGAAAAACTGTTTTTT
CDR3 protein: CASRSGQGIGEKLFF

J gene: TRBJ1-1
V gene: TRBV9
D gene: NA
clone size: NA
CDR3 DNA: TGTGCCAGCAGCGTATCCCCAGAGGGCACTGAAGCTTTCTTT
CDR3 protein: CASSVSPEGTEAFF

J gene: TRBJ1-1
V gene: TRBV7-9
D gene: TRBD1
clone size: NA
CDR3 DNA: TGTGCCAGCAGCTCGGGACAGGGGGTAACTGAAGCTTTCTTT
CDR3 protein: CASSSGQGVTEAFF

J gene: TRBJ2-4
V gene: TRBV2
D gene: TRBD2
clone size: NA
CDR3 DNA: TGTGCCAGCAGTGAAGCGGGACTAGCGGGAGGGCCGGCCAAAAACATTCAGTACTTC
CDR3 protein: CASSEAGLAGGPAKNIQYF

J gene: TRBJ2-1
V gene: TRBV4-3
D gene: NA
clone size: NA
CDR3 DNA: TGCGCCAGCAGCCAAGATAGGAGCTACAATGAGCAGTTCTTC
CDR3 protein: CASSQDRSYNEQFF

J gene: TRBJ2-2
V gene: TRBV9
D gene: NA
clone size: NA
CDR3 DNA: TGTGCCAGCAGCGTAGGGCCAGCGGTGGGCTCCGGGGAGCTGTTTTTT
CDR3 protein: CASSVGPAVGSGELFF

J gene: TRBJ2-2
V gene: TRBV6-2/TRBV6-3
D gene: NA
clone size: NA
CDR3 DNA: TGTGCCAGCACCGATAGTATCCCCGGGGAGCTGTTTTTT
CDR3 protein: CASTDSIPGELFF

J gene: TRBJ2-7
V gene: TRBV4-2
D gene: NA
clone size: NA
CDR3 DNA: TGTGCCAGCAGCCAAGTGGGCGAGGGCTACGAGCAGTACTTC
CDR3 protein: CASSQVGEGYEQYF

J gene: TRBJ2-5
V gene: TRBV30
D gene: NA
clone size: once
CDR3 DNA: TGTGCCTGGAGTATAATGGCCACTAGTGAGGAGACCCAGTACTTC
CDR3 protein: CAWSIMATSEETQYF

J gene: TRBJ2-7
V gene: TRBV29-1
D gene: TRBD2
clone size: NA
CDR3 DNA: TGCAGCGTGCGCCTGGGGGGGAACGAGCAGTACTTC
CDR3 protein: CSVRLGGNEQYF

J gene: TRBJ2-1
V gene: TRBV9
D gene: NA
clone size: few
CDR3 DNA: TGTGCCAGCAGCGTAGATGGTAGCACAAATGAGCAGTTCTTC
CDR3 protein: CASSVDGSTNEQFF

J gene: TRBJ1-1
V gene: TRBV30
D gene: TRBD1
clone size: NA
CDR3 DNA: TGTGCCTGGAGCACAGGGGGCCCAACTGAAGCTTTCTTT
CDR3 protein: CAWSTGGPTEAFF

J gene: TRBJ2-7
V gene: TRBV20-1
D gene: TRBD2
clone size: NA
CDR3 DNA: TGCAGTGCTAGACCATCTAGCGGAGCCTCCTACGAGCAGTACTTC
CDR3 protein: CSARPSSGASYEQYF

J gene: TRBJ2-7
V gene: TRBV29-1
D gene: NA
clone size: NA
CDR3 DNA: TGCAGCGTTGAAGACACGGCCTACGAGCAGTACTTC
CDR3 protein: CSVEDTAYEQYF

J gene: TRBJ2-1
V gene: TRBV12-3/TRBV12-4
D gene: NA
clone size: NA
CDR3 DNA: TGTGCCAGCAGTATCGGGACGCTGTTCAATGAGCAGTTCTTC
CDR3 protein: CASSIGTLFNEQFF